This TCR beta chain was profiled in a study of shared clonotypes between healthy human individuals. Study-wide results and caveats: The study drew on few donors, limiting represented genetic and exposure-history diversity. Among donors, clonotype sharing was expected to be affected by sequencing depth. Despite large depth, rarefaction showed incomplete sorted-subset sequencing.

Generated by immunoSEQ multiplex PCR, the TCRdb table keeps only in-frame clones and is missing some. This sample has 2 million to 2.5 million clones; about 92% occur once, and the top ten carry approximately 0.4%. This clone came up once. Its antigen is unidentified. V was trimmed by 5 bases and J by 5 bases, leaving 10 bases between them. Germline assignment: CDR1 SGHTA and CDR2 FQGNSA. The CDR3 spans 13 residues. The clonotype originates from a man younger than 30 in good health. Some clones in this sample may be carry-over from other donors' samples. The gene calls are TRBV7-2 and TRBJ2-1; D uncertain. Material: naive CD4+ T cells from PBMCs. Subset reported: CD45RA+ positively selected. In nucleotides, the CDR3 is TGTGCCAGCAGCATAAACACCGACAATGAGCAGTTCTTC. Translating gives CASSINTDNEQFF.